This T cell receptor (beta chain) was sequenced during a study of T-cell reconstitution after alpha-beta-depleted transplantation in children. In this sample, this clonotype turned up many times. Its antigen is not identified. Preparation of the TCRbeta library involved a method that used unique molecular identifiers. From the PCR reads, TCRdb called clonotypes with MiXCR, one entry per CDR3 protein. This repertoire shows 450,000 to 600,000 distinct CDR3 sequences, more than 9% found once; its top ten account for just over 2%. Study results and limitations: Surviving recipient cells, namely T cells and thymic progenitors, were the source of high day-60 TCRbeta diversity in some patients. Two months or so post-transplant, alpha-beta T cells reportedly derived from several hundred expanded graft clones.

Trimming removed 5 bases from V and 5 bases from J, with 12 bases in between. CDR1 SGHTA and CDR2 FQGNSA come from the germline V gene. The CDR3 sequence is 13 residues long. The sample consisted of PBMCs, taken before TCRalphabeta/CD19-depleted stem cell transplant. This chain uses TRBV7-2 with TRBJ2-5, with a possible D match to TRBD2 (5 bases). This TCR was recovered from a child under 10 years old with inherited bone marrow failure, due to receive a stem cell transplant. The CDR3 region has the DNA TGTGCCAGCAGCCGTAGCGCCCCTGAGACCCAGTACTTC. It codes for CASSRSAPETQYF. Drawing the rest from reference TRBV7-2 and TRBJ2-5, the complete variable domain is GAGVSQSPSNKVTEKGKDVELRCDPISGHTALYWYRQSLGQGLEFLIYFQGNSAPDKSGLPSDRFSAERTGGSVSTLTIQRTQQEDSAVYLCASSRSAPETQYFGPGTRLLVL.